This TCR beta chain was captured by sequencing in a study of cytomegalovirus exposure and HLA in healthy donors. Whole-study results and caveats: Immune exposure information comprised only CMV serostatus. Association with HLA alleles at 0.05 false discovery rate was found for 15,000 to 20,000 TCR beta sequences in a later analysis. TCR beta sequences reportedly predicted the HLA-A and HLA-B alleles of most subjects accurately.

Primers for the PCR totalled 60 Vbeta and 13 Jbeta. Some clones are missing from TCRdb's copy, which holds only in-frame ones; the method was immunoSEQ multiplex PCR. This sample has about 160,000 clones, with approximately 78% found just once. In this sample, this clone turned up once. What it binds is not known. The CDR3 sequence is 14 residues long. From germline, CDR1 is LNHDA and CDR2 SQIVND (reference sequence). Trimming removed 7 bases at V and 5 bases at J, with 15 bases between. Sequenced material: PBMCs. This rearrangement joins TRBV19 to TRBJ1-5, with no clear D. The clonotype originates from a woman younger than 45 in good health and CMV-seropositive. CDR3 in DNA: TGTGCCAGTACTGAGGGTTATAAGGATCAGCCCCAGCATTTT. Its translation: CASTEGYKDQPQHF. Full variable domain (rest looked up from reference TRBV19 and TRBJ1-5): DGGITQSPKYLFRKEGQNVTLSCEQNLNHDAMYWYRQDPGQGLRLIYYSQIVNDFQKGDIAEGYSVSREKKESFPLTVTSAQKNPTAFYLCASTEGYKDQPQHFGDGTRLSIL.